This is a list of T cell receptor beta chains from one sample in a study of cytomegalovirus exposure and HLA in healthy donors. Assay used: immunoSEQ multiplex PCR; TCRdb lists only in-frame clones, some missing. The sample carries 150,000 to 200,000 clones, 85% recorded once. Sequenced input: PBMCs. These receptors were collected from a man between 18 and 29 years old in good health and CMV-seropositive. Both conserved end residues are part of each CDR3. D genes are given only for firm matches. Expanded clones are given a class, and other clones once, few, many or no size at all.

clone_size j_call v_call d_call cdr3_nt cdr3_aa
- TRBJ2-7 TRBV15 - TGTGCCACCAGCAGAGATCTTGGCGGGAACAACGAGCAGTACTTC CATSRDLGGNNEQYF
- TRBJ2-3 TRBV5-1 TRBD2 TGCGCCAGCAGTTTTGGACTAGCGGTCACAGATACGCAGTATTTT CASSFGLAVTDTQYF
- TRBJ1-1 TRBV19 - TGTGCCAGTAGTATAGGGGCAGGTGAAGCTTTCTTT CASSIGAGEAFF
- TRBJ2-1 TRBV10-1 TRBD2 TGCGCCACCTCCCCTTCAGCGGGGACCCGTTTCAATGAGCAGTTCTTC CATSPSAGTRFNEQFF
- TRBJ1-1 TRBV5-1 TRBD1 TGCGCCAGCAGCTTACAGGGGAATAATGATGAAGCTTTCTTT CASSLQGNNDEAFF
few TRBJ1-1 TRBV27 - TGTGCCAGCGGCCGTAACGGGTTGAACACTGAAGCTTTCTTT CASGRNGLNTEAFF
few TRBJ1-2 TRBV5-1 - TGCGCCAGCAGCATGACGACAGGCCCCTATGGCTACACCTTC CASSMTTGPYGYTF
- TRBJ1-2 TRBV15 - TGTGCCACCAGCACCGCGTTATTATCCCAGACAGCAAACTATGGCTACACCTTC CATSTALLSQTANYGYTF
- TRBJ2-7 TRBV5-1 TRBD1 TGCGCCAGCACCCCGCCGACAGGGGGTTACGAGCAGTACTTC CASTPPTGGYEQYF
- TRBJ2-2 TRBV30 - TGTGCCTTCACAGGGCTGTTGGCGGCCGGGGAGCTGTTTTTT CAFTGLLAAGELFF
- TRBJ1-1 TRBV29-1 - TGCAGCGTTAATCGACAGAACACTGAAGCTTTCTTT CSVNRQNTEAFF
once TRBJ1-1 TRBV6-5 - TGTGCCAGCAGTTCGGGCACTGAAGCTTTCTTT CASSSGTEAFF
- TRBJ2-7 TRBV5-4 TRBD2 TGTGCCAGCAGTTTCGGACTAGGGGACTACGAGCAGTACTTC CASSFGLGDYEQYF
- TRBJ2-7 TRBV6-5 TRBD2 TGTGCCAGCAGTGGGGGGGGTAGCGGGGAGCAGTACTTC CASSGGGSGEQYF
- TRBJ1-5 TRBV27 - TGTGCCAGCAGTCCCCCGGGACTGCAGCCCCAGCATTTT CASSPPGLQPQHF
- TRBJ2-1 TRBV27 - TGTGCCAGCAGTTTAAGATTGGGGGGGGGCGATGAGCAGTTCTTC CASSLRLGGGDEQFF
- TRBJ2-3 TRBV25-1 TRBD1 TGTGCCAGCGCCGCCTCGACAGGGGCAGATACGCAGTATTTT CASAASTGADTQYF
- TRBJ2-5 TRBV13 TRBD2 TGTGCCAGCAGCTTCCCGACTAGCGGGGAACAAGAGACCCAGTACTTC CASSFPTSGEQETQYF
- TRBJ1-4 TRBV4-1 - TGCGCCAGCAGCCCTCAGGGTACCTCAGGGGATGAAAAACTGTTTTTT CASSPQGTSGDEKLFF
- TRBJ2-3 TRBV5-1 - TGCGCCAGCAGCTCCTTAACTAGCACAGATACGCAGTATTTT CASSSLTSTDTQYF
- TRBJ2-7 TRBV25-1 - TGTGCCAGCAGTGATCATCCTAGCTACGAGCAGTACTTC CASSDHPSYEQYF
few TRBJ2-7 TRBV2 - TGTGCCAGCACGCGGATCCCCTACGAGCAGTACTTC CASTRIPYEQYF
- TRBJ1-5 TRBV10-2 - TGCGCCAGCAGTGAGGGGAGCTATAGCAATCAGCCCCAGCATTTT CASSEGSYSNQPQHF
once TRBJ2-1 TRBV19 TRBD2 TGTGCCAGTAGTATACTAGCGGAGGGTATTGAGCAGTTCTTC CASSILAEGIEQFF
- TRBJ2-1 TRBV5-1 - TGCGCCAGCAGCTTGGGGGCTAGCGAAAACAATGAGCAGTTCTTC CASSLGASENNEQFF
- TRBJ2-1 TRBV7-9 TRBD1 TGTGCCAGCAGCACGGGACAGTCCAGACAGGATGAGCAGTTCTTC CASSTGQSRQDEQFF
- TRBJ2-2 TRBV27 - TGTGCCAGCAGTTTATGGGGGCGGAACACCGGGGAGCTGTTTTTT CASSLWGRNTGELFF
once TRBJ1-1 TRBV7-2 - TGTGCCAGCAGCTTAGTTCTCGGGAGTCAATACACTGAAGCTTTCTTT CASSLVLGSQYTEAFF
- TRBJ2-7 TRBV9 - TGTGCCAGCAGCGTAGACTTCGCTCCCGGGGAGCAGTACTTC CASSVDFAPGEQYF
- TRBJ1-5 TRBV11-2 - TGTGCCAGCAGCTTTGACAGTGCTCAGCCCCAGCATTTT CASSFDSAQPQHF
- TRBJ2-5 TRBV4-1 - TGCGCCAGCAGCCAAGCCCCCTACAGGGTCCAAGAGACCCAGTACTTC CASSQAPYRVQETQYF
once TRBJ2-5 TRBV5-8 TRBD1 TGTGCCAGCAGCCCGGACAGGGAGGAGACCCAGTACTTC CASSPDREETQYF
- TRBJ1-4 TRBV11-3 TRBD1 TGTGCCAGCAGCTTCAAGGGGGCAAATGAAAAACTGTTTTTT CASSFKGANEKLFF
- TRBJ1-2 TRBV28 TRBD1 TGTGCCAGCAGGGAAGAGCCCGGCAGGGGGTTATTTAACTATGGCTACACCTTC CASREEPGRGLFNYGYTF
- TRBJ2-3 TRBV7-6 TRBD2 TGTGCCAGCAGCCCGACTAGCGGAGACTCAGATACGCAGTATTTT CASSPTSGDSDTQYF